This record covers a single T cell receptor beta chain. Germline CDR1 is MDHEN and CDR2 is SYDVKM. V was shortened by 5 bases and J by 5 bases, with 9 bases between the two germline ends. This CDR3 region has 12 residues. This sample was included in a study of CD8 T cells in Susac syndrome. Study details: Within the group of sequenced Susac syndrome patients, 5 or 6 had active disease and eight were in remission. Treatment at blood withdrawal was none, corticosteroids, or intravenous immunoglobulin alone in Susac syndrome patients.

The authors reverse transcribed roughly 0.5 to 1 ug RNA with random hexamers. Across 54 Vbeta and 13 Jbeta, TCR beta CDR3 was amplified with immunoSEQ multiplex PCR. One entry per CDR3 protein, called by TCRdb with MiXCR from the immunoSEQ multiplex PCR reads. The repertoire includes about 94,000 distinct CDR3 sequences, just under 95% of them detected once, and roughly 0.31% sits in the top ten. The chain combines TRBV28 with TRBJ1-2, with D perhaps TRBD1 (5 bases). Sequencing used CD4+ T cells from PBMCs. The sequence derives from a human donor with Susac syndrome. CDR3 sequence (DNA): TGTGCCAGCAGTGACAGACAGTATGGCTACACCTTC. This sequence encodes CASSDRQYGYTF.